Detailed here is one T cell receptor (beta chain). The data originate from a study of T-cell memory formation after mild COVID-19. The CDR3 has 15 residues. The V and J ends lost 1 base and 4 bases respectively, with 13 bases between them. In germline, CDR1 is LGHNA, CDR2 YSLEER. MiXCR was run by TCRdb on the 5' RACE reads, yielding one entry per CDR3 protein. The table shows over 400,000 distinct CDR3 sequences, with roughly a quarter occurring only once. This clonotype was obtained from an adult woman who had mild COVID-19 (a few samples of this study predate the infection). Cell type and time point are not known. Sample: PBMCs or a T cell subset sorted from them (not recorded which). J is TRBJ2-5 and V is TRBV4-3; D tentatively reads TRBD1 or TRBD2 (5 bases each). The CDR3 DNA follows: TGCGCCAGCAGCCAAGGCCCATTTGGGGGAGAGACCCAGTACTTC. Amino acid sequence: CASSQGPFGGETQYF.